This entry describes one TCR beta chain. This CDR3 has 14 residues. Germline assignment: CDR1 ENHRY and CDR2 SYGVKD. V lost 10 bases, J lost 5 bases, and 9 bases stayed unmatched. Construction of the TCR beta libraries employed iRepertoire HTBI primers in conjunction with Arm-PCR of CDR3 regions. TCRdb analysed the multiplex PCR reads with MiXCR anew, one entry per CDR3 protein. The data contain some 600,000 distinct CDR3 sequences, approximately 16% of them singletons. The data were taken from a study of regulatory T cells in long-lasting Graves disease. Time point defined: newly diagnosed GD, antithyroid drugs for less than 3 months. Extracted PBMC RNA gave rise to the TCR library. In Xi'an, China, an endocrinology department was the source of patients. The sample also formed part of further work on T cells in Graves' hyperthyroidism and ophthalmopathy.

The V gene is TRBV10-3, the J gene TRBJ1-2; 11 bases map to TRBD1. This specimen was peripheral blood mononuclear cells (PBMCs), taken at new diagnosis, from a patient treated with antithyroid drugs. The TCR sequence derives from a man aged 18 to 30 with Graves disease. CDR3 bases: TGTGCCACTACCGGACAGGGGGCCGCGTATGGCTACACCTTC. It is translated as CATTGQGAAYGYTF.